The present TCR beta chain was sequenced within a study of post-analysis software for immune sequencing data. Across the whole study: Recorded subtypes: relapsing-remitting, secondary progressive, progressive-relapsing; some patients unannotated.

General observations from the study: Batch-matched samples strongly co-clustered by F measure. Normalized Chao1 diversity was significantly lower in multiple sclerosis patients than in controls.

Of note for this clonotype: No antigen is known for it.

Sequencing libraries made from TCR beta cDNA carried unique molecular identifiers. cDNA molecules numbering some 500,000 came from about 1 to 10 million T cells. TCRdb passed the PCR reads through MiXCR, listing each CDR3 protein once. This sample has approximately 570,000 distinct CDR3 sequences, with around 47% found just once. Input material: blood. This TCR derives from a girl aged 5-17 years with multiple sclerosis.

CDR3 bases: TGTGCCAGCAGTTTAGATGGGTATTCAGATACGCAGTATTTT. Protein product: CASSLDGYSDTQYF. The rearrangement joins TRBV12-3 or TRBV12-4 to TRBJ2-3, with unresolved D. The V end was cut by 1 base, the J end by 4 bases, with 9 bases between. The CDR3 length is 14 residues.